A single T cell receptor (beta chain) is shown here with its context. Antigen specificity is unknown. The V gene's germline CDR1 is SGHVS and CDR2 FQNEAQ. V was clipped by 5 bases and J by 5 bases; unmatched bases: 10. The CDR3 is 15 residues long. The data were obtained in a study of beta chain features in type 1 diabetes. Study results and limitations: When VDJ junctions were examined, type 1 diabetes patients showed fewer insertions and more deletions. TCRB rearrangement may or may not be influenced by HLA type; here this remained unresolved. All four CD4+ subsets of Type 1 diabetes patients contained TCRB CDR3s that were moderately but significantly shorter.

Donors contributed one heparinised blood draw apiece, averaging about 120 mL. As every portion of the isolated RNA was reverse transcribed, the sequencing read expressed TCRB transcripts. The protocol was immunoSEQ multiplex PCR, while the TCRdb copy is restricted to in-frame clones and leaves out a portion. The table shows roughly 300,000 clones, with approximately 15% occurring only once. Material for sequencing was naive CD4+ T cells from blood. This receptor was taken from a man aged 25-40 years with type 1 diabetes. The rearrangement joins TRBV7-8 to TRBJ2-5; 8 bases are a match to TRBD2. The CDR3 sequence is CASSTRTSRAETQYF. The CDR3 coding sequence is TGTGCCAGCAGCACCAGGACTAGCAGGGCGGAGACCCAGTACTTC.